A few counts support the clone carrying this T cell receptor (beta chain). Sequencing used immunoSEQ multiplex PCR; TCRdb keeps in-frame clones, though not all of them. The sample holds tens of thousands of clones, roughly 90% seen once. The sample belongs to a study of T cell changes during pregnancy in multiple sclerosis. Trimming cost V 6 bases and J 0 bases, with 18 bases left between them. This CDR3 comprises 17 residues. Germline assignment: CDR1 MDHEN and CDR2 SYDVKM. This receptor was identified in a female donor with multiple sclerosis, enrolled in a pregnancy study. The chain uses TRBV28 and TRBJ1-5; tentatively, D is TRBD1 (6 bases). The sequenced sample was CD8+ T cells from peripheral blood mononuclear cells, obtained in the third trimester of pregnancy. CDR3 bases: TGTGCCAGCAGACACCCTCCCGACAGGAGTAGCAATCAGCCCCAGCATTTT. Its translation: CASRHPPDRSSNQPQHF.